The sequence of this TCR beta chain was determined in a study of T cell changes during pregnancy in multiple sclerosis. The method was immunoSEQ multiplex PCR; TCRdb's version includes in-frame clones alone and lacks a portion of them. The profile covers about 74,000 clones, with under 95% appearing a single time and more than 1.2% taken by the ten largest. V shed 1 base and J shed 10 bases, with 7 bases lying between them. CDR1 is SGHAT and CDR2 is FQNNGV in the germline V gene. The CDR3 totals 11 residues. The source was peripheral blood, collected in the third trimester of pregnancy. V usage is TRBV11-2 and J usage is TRBJ1-1, with D unclear. The TCR comes from a female donor with multiple sclerosis, enrolled in a pregnancy study. Written as DNA, the CDR3 is TGTGCCAGCAGCTTAGGTAGAGGAGCTTTCTTT. Translated, it gives CASSLGRGAFF.